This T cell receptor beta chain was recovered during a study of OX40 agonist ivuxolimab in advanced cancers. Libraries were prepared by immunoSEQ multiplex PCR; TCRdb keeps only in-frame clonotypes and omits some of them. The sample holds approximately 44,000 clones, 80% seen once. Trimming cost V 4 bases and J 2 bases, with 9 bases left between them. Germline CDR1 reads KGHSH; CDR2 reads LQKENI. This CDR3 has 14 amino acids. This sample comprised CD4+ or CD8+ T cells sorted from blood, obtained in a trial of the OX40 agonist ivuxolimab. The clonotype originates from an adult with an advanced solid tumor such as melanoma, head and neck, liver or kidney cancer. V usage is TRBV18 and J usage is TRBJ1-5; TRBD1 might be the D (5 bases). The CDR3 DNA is TGTGCCAGCTCACTTCCGGGGGGCAATCAGCCCCAGCATTTT. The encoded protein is CASSLPGGNQPQHF.